The next 8 T cell receptor beta chains were all read from a single sample in a study of T-cell reconstitution after alpha-beta-depleted transplantation in children. The TCRbeta library incorporated unique molecular identifiers. One entry per CDR3 protein results from TCRdb running MiXCR on the PCR reads. The table lists 800,000 to 1,000,000 distinct CDR3 sequences, about 29% of them singletons. The specimen comprised PBMCs, mostly from graft donor cells, sampled 360 days after TCRalphabeta/CD19-depleted stem cell transplant. The receptor source for this set is a boy less than two years old who had a stem cell transplant for SCID, so the T cells may come from the graft donor.

V usage is TRBV2 and J usage is TRBJ1-5; D is unresolved. This CDR3 region has 14 residues. Trimming left V 2 bases short and J 7 bases short, with 12 bases between. The V gene's germline CDR1 is SNHLY and CDR2 FYNNEI. For the CDR3, the DNA is TGTGCCAGCAGTGAACAAGGACGTTTCCAGCCCCAGCATTTT. Translating gives CASSEQGRFQPQHF.

This clonotype was counted a few times. The genes are TRBV5-1 and TRBJ1-2; 8 bases are a match to TRBD1. The CDR3 has 13 residues. V was pared by 3 bases and J by 8 bases, with 6 bases of the junction left unmatched. CDR1 is SGHRS and CDR2 is YFSETQ in the germline V gene. Here the CDR3 reads CASSSTGVSGYTF. The CDR3 bases are TGCGCCAGCAGCTCGACAGGGGTCTCGGGCTACACCTTC.

The V and J genes are TRBV27 and TRBJ2-7; D is unresolved. Per the germline V gene, CDR1 is MNHEY and CDR2 is SMNVEV (reference sequence). This CDR3 has 15 residues. Trimming left V 8 bases short and J 0 bases short, with 17 bases between. This CDR3 reads CASGWAASSSYEQYF. CDR3 DNA sequence: TGTGCCAGCGGGTGGGCGGCGTCGAGCTCCTACGAGCAGTACTTC.

The rearrangement links TRBV15 to TRBJ2-6; 9 nucleotides align to TRBD1. CDR3 size: 19 residues. CDR1 and CDR2 (germline): LNHNV, YYDKDF (reference sequence). After removal of 0 bases from V and 0 bases from J, the junction contained 6 bases not matched to a gene. CDR3 sequence reads: CATSRDLGTGSSGANVLTF. The DNA for the CDR3 is TGTGCCACCAGCAGAGATTTGGGGACAGGGAGCTCTGGGGCCAACGTCCTGACTTTC.

In its sample, this clonotype was seen many times. Germline is not matched at one junction end, which may reflect a read error. CDR3 loop: CASSLGGAEAFF. For the CDR3, the DNA is TGTGCCAGCAGCTTAGGGGGGGCTGAAGCTTTCTTT. The chain couples TRBV12-3 or TRBV12-4 to TRBJ1-1; possibly TRBD1 for D (6 bases). There are 12 residues in the CDR3.

V is TRBV5-1 and J is TRBJ2-7; D gene uncertain. Trimming pared 0 bases from V and 5 bases from J, leaving 15 bases between. This CDR3 is built from 15 residues. Per germline, CDR1 SGHRS and CDR2 YFSETQ. The CDR3 sequence is CASSLVASSIHEQYF. The CDR3, as DNA: TGCGCCAGCAGCTTGGTCGCCAGCTCTATCCACGAGCAGTACTTC.

This clonotype was seen a handful of times. CDR3 in amino acids: CATSRAWIYEQYF. Here the CDR3 DNA reads TGTGCCACCAGCAGAGCGTGGATCTACGAGCAGTACTTC. V gene TRBV15 combines with J gene TRBJ2-7, with D unclear. V was cut by 1 base and J by 3 bases, with 7 bases left in between. Per germline, CDR1 LNHNV and CDR2 YYDKDF (reference sequence). The CDR3 sequence is 13 residues long.

This chain links TRBV5-1 with TRBJ1-1, with a tentative D call TRBD1 (6 bases). Germline V gene data show CDR1 as SGHRS and CDR2 as YFSETQ. V was clipped by 4 bases and J by 8 bases, with 15 bases between them. This CDR3 is built from 13 residues. Here the CDR3 reads CASSRTVNDEAFF. CDR3 nucleotide sequence: TGCGCCAGCAGCCGGACAGTCAACGACGAAGCTTTCTTT.